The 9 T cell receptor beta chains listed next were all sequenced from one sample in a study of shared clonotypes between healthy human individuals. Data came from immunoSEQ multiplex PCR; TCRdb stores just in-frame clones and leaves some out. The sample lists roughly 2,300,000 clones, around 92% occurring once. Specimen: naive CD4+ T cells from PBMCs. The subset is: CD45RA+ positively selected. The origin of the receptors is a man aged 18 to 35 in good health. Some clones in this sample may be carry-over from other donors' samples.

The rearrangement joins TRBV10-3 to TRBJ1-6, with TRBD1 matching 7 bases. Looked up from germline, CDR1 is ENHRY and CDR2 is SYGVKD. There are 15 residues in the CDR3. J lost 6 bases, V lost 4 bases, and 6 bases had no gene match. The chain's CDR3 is CAISASGGPNSPLHF. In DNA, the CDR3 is TGTGCCATCAGTGCGTCAGGGGGACCTAATTCACCCCTCCACTTT.

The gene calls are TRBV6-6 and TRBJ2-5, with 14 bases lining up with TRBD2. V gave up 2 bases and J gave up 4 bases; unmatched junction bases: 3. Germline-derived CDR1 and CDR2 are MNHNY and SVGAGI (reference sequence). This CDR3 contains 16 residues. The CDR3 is CASSYGGLAGVETQYF. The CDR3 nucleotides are TGTGCCAGCAGTTACGGGGGACTAGCGGGAGTAGAGACCCAGTACTTC.

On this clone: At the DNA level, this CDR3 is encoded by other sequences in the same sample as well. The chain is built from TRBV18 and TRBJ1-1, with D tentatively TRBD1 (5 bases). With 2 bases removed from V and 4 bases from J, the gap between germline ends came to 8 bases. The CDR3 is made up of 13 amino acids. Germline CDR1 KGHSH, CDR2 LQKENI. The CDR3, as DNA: TGTGCCAGCTCACCAGCAGGGCCCACTGAAGCTTTCTTT. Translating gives CASSPAGPTEAFF. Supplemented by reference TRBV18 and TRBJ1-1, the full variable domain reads NAGVMQNPRHLVRRRGQEARLRCSPMKGHSHVYWYRQLPEEGLKFMVYLQKENIIDESGMPKERFSAEFPKEGPSILRIQQVVRGDSAAYFCASSPAGPTEAFFGQGTRLTVV.

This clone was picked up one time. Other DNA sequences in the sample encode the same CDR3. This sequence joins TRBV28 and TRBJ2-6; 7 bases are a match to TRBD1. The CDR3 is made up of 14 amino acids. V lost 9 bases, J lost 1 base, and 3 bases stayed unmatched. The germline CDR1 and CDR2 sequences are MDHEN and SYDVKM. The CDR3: CASNRGSGANVLTF. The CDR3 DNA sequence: TGTGCCAGTAACAGGGGTTCTGGGGCCAACGTCCTGACTTTC.

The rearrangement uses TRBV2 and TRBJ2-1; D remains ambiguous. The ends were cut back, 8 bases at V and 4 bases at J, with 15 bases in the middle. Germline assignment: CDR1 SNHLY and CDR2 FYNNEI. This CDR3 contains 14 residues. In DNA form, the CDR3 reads TGTGCCAGCTCCCCCGAAGTGGGTTACAATGAGCAGTTCTTC. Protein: CASSPEVGYNEQFF.

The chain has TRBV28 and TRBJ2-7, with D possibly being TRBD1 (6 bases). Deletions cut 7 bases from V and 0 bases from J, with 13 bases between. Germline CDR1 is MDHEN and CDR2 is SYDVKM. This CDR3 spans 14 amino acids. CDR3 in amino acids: CASNPLDSSYEQYF. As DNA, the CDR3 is TGTGCCAGCAACCCTTTGGACAGCTCCTACGAGCAGTACTTC.

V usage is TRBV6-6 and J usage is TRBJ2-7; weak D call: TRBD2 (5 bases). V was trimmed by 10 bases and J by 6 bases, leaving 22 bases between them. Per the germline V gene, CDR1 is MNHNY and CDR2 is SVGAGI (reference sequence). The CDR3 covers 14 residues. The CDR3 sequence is CATCSPMGDLEQYF. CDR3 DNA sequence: TGTGCCACCTGCTCTCCGATGGGAGACCTCGAGCAGTACTTC.

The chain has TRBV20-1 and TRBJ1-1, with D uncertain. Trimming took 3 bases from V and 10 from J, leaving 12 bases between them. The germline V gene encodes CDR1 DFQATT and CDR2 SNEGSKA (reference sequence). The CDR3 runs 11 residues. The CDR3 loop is CSASSPTGAFF. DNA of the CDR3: TGCAGTGCTAGTAGCCCCACGGGAGCTTTCTTT.

CDR3 sequence (DNA): TGTGCCAGCTCAACTGATATGGGTGGCGAGCAGTACTTC. Its protein is CASSTDMGGEQYF. This chain links TRBV18 with TRBJ2-7; D unclear. V was clipped by 5 bases and J by 6 bases, with 14 bases between them. Germline loops: CDR1 KGHSH, CDR2 LQKENI. This CDR3 has 13 residues. Using reference TRBV18 and TRBJ2-7 for the parts outside the CDR3, the full variable domain is NAGVMQNPRHLVRRRGQEARLRCSPMKGHSHVYWYRQLPEEGLKFMVYLQKENIIDESGMPKERFSAEFPKEGPSILRIQQVVRGDSAAYFCASSTDMGGEQYFGPGTRLTVT.